This TCR beta chain was captured in a study of blood T cell repertoires in COVID-19. Study-wide background: Samples came from the United States, Italy and Spain, spanning acute and convalescent COVID-19.

Authors' processing steps: Reference gene primer amplification in the assay estimated nucleated cell counts. Using immunoSEQ multiplex PCR, the repertoire was profiled, and TCRdb retains in-frame clones only, with some absent. D and trimming were read from the DNA, whereas the V and J calls and clone size are those reported in that table. Of a few hundred thousand clones listed, 80% to 90% were seen once; the top ten hold about 4%. Assignment of participants to cohorts was predicated upon participant-reported clinical history. Germline loops: CDR1 SGDLS, CDR2 YYNGEE. The CDR3 has 20 amino acids. V gave up 0 bases and J gave up 1 base; unmatched junction bases: 15.

Input material: PBMCs or T cells enriched from blood (not recorded which). The clonotype comes from a woman under 40 who had been exposed to COVID-19. The chain combines TRBV9 with TRBJ1-1, with TRBD1 matching 10 bases. CDR3 protein: CASSVVEEFWTGGRNTEAFF. CDR3 nucleotides: TGTGCCAGCAGCGTAGTTGAGGAGTTTTGGACAGGGGGAAGGAACACTGAAGCTTTCTTT.